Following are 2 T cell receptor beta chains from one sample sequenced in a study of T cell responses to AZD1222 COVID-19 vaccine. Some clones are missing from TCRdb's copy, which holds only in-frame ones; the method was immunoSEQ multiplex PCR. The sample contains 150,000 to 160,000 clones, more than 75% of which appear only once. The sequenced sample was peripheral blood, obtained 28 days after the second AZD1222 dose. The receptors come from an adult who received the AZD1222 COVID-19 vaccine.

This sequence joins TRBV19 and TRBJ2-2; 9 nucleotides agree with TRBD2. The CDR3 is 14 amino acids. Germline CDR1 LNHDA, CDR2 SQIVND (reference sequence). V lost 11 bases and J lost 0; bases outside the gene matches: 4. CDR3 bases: TGTGCCGTAAGACTAGCGGCGAACACCGGGGAGCTGTTTTTT. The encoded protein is CAVRLAANTGELFF.

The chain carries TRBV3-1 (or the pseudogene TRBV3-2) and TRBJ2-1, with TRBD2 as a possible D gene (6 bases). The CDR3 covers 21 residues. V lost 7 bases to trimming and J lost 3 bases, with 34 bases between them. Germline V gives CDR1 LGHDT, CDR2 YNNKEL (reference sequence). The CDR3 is CASTKSGPATSEKFIYNEQFF. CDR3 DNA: TGTGCCAGCACAAAAAGTGGCCCCGCGACTAGTGAGAAGTTTATCTACAATGAGCAGTTCTTC.